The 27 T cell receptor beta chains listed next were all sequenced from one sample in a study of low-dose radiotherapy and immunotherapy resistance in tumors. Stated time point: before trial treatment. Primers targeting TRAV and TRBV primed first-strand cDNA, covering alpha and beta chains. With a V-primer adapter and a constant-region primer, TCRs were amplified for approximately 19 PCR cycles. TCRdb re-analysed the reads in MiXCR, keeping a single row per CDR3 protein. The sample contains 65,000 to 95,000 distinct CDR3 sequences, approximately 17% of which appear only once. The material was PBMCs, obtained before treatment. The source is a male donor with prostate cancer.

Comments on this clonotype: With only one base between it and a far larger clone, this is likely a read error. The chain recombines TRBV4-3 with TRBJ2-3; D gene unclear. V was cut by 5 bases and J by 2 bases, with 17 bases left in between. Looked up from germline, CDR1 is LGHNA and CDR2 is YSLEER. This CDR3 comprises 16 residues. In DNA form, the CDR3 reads TGCGCCAGCAGCAAAGTTAATTTAGTCGTCACAGATACGCAGTATTTT. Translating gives CASSKVNLVVTDTQYF.

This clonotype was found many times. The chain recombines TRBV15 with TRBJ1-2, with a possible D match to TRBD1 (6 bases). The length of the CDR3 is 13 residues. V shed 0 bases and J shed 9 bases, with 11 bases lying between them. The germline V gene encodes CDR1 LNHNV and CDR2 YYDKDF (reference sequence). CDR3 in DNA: TGTGCCACCAGCAGAGAGCGGACAGTCCGCTACACCTTC. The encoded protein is CATSRERTVRYTF.

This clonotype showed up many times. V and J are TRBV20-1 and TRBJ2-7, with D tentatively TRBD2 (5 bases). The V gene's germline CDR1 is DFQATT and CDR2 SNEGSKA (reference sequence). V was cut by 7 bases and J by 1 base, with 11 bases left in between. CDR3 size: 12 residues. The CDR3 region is CSGLAPSYEQYF. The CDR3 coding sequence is TGCAGTGGGCTAGCCCCTTCCTACGAGCAGTACTTC.

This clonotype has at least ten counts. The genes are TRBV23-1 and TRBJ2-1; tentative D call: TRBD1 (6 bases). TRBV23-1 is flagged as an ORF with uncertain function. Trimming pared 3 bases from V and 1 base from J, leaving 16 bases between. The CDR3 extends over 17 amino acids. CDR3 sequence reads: CASSHLARGQSYNEQFF. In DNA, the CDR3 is TGCGCCAGCAGTCACCTAGCTCGAGGACAGTCCTACAATGAGCAGTTCTTC.

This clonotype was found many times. CDR3 nucleotides: TGTGCCAGCACCAACAGCGCCGGCTCCTACGAGCAGTACTTC. Its protein is CASTNSAGSYEQYF. The chain joins TRBV28 to TRBJ2-7; no firm D call. From germline, CDR1 is MDHEN and CDR2 SYDVKM. V was shortened by 7 bases and J by 0 bases, with 13 bases between the two germline ends. This CDR3 is built from 14 residues.

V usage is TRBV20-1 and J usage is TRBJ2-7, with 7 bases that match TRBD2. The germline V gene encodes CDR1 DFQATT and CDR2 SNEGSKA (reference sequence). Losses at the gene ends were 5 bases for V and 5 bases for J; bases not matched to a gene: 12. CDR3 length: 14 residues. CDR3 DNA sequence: TGCAGTGCTCAAGCGGGGCCCTTCCCCAACGAGCAGTACTTC. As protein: CSAQAGPFPNEQYF.

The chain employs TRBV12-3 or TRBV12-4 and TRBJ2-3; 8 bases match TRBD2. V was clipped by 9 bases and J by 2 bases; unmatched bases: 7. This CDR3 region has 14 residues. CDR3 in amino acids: CASTLAEHTDTQYF. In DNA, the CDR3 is TGTGCCAGTACACTAGCGGAGCACACAGATACGCAGTATTTT.

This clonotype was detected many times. The CDR3 spells CASSWDPRGDTQYF. The CDR3 DNA is TGTGCCAGCAGTTGGGACCCTCGGGGTGATACGCAGTATTTT. V is TRBV6-2 or TRBV6-3 and J is TRBJ2-3, with D tentatively TRBD1 or TRBD2 (5 bases each). V lost 4 bases and J lost 6, with 14 bases in between. Germline CDR1 is MNHEY and CDR2 is SVGEGT. CDR3 length equals 14 residues.

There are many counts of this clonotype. CDR3 nucleotides: TGTGCCAGCAGGAGGGAAACTGGAAACACCATATATTTT. Amino acids: CASRRETGNTIYF. This rearrangement joins TRBV14 to TRBJ1-3, with unresolved D. V lost 6 bases to trimming and J lost 2 bases, with 8 bases between them. Germline loops: CDR1 SGHDN, CDR2 FVKESK. The length of the CDR3 is 13 residues. Looking up the rest from reference TRBV14 and TRBJ1-3 gives the full variable domain: EAGVTQFPSHSVIEKGQTVTLRCDPISGHDNLYWYRRVMGKEIKFLLHFVKESKQDESGMPNNRFLAERTGGTYSTLKVQPAELEDSGVYFCASRRETGNTIYFGEGSWLTVV.

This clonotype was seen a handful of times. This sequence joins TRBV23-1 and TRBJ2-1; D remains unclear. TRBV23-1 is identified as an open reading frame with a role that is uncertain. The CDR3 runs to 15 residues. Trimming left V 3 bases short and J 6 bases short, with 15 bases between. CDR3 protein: CASSHPGPTPNEQFF. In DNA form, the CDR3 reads TGCGCCAGCAGTCATCCCGGGCCCACTCCCAATGAGCAGTTCTTC.

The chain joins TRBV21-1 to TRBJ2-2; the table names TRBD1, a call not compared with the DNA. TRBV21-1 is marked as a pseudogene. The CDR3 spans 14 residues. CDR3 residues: CAAEDRMNTGELFF. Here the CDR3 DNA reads TGTGCCGCAGAGGACAGGATGAACACCGGGGAGCTGTTTTTT.

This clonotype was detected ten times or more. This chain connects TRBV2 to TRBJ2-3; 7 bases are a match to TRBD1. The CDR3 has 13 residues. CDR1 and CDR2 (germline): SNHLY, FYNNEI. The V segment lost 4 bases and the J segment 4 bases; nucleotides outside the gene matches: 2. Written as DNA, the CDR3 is TGTGCCAGCAGTGCCGGACAGGCAGATACGCAGTATTTT. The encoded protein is CASSAGQADTQYF.

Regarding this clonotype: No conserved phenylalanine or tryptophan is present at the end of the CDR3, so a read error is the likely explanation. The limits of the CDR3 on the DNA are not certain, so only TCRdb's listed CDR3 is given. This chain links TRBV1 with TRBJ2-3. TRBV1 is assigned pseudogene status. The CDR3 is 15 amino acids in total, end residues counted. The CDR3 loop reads CTSSREGSSTDTQYI.

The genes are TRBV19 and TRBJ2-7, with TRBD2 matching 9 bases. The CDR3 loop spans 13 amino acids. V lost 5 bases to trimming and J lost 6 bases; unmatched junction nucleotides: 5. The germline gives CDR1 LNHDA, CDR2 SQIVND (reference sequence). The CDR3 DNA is TGTGCCAGTAGTCCGGGACTAGCCGGCGAGCAGTACTTC. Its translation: CASSPGLAGEQYF.

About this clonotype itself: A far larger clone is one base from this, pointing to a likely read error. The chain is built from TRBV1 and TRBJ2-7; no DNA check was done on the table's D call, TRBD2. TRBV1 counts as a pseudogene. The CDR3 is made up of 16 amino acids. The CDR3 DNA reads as TGCGCCAGCAGCCAAGACCCGGCTAGCGGCGTCAATGAGCAGTACTTC. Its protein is CASSQDPASGVNEQYF.

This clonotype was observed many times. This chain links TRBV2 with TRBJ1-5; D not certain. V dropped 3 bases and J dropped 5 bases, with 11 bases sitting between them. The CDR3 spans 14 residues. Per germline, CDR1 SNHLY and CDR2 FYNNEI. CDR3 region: CASSDWDRDQPQHF. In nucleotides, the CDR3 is TGTGCCAGCAGTGATTGGGATAGGGATCAGCCCCAGCATTTT. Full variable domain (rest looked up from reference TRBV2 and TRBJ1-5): EPEVTQTPSHQVTQMGQEVILRCVPISNHLYFYWYRQILGQKVEFLVSFYNNEISEKSEIFDDQFSVERPDGSNFTLKIRSTKLEDSAMYFCASSDWDRDQPQHFGDGTRLSIL.

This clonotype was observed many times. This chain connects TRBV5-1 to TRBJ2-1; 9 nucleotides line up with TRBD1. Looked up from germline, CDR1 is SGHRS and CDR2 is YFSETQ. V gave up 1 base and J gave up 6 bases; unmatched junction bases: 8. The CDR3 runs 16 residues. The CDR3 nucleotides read TGCGCCAGCAGCTTGATCGGGACAGGGTCCCCCAATGAGCAGTTCTTC. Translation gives CASSLIGTGSPNEQFF.

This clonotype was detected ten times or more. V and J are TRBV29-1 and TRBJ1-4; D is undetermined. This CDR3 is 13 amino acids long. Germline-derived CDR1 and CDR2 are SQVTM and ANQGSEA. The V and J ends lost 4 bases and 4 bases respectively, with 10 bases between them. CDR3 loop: CSVGTDLNEKLFF. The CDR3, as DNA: TGCAGCGTTGGGACCGACCTTAATGAAAAACTGTTTTTT.

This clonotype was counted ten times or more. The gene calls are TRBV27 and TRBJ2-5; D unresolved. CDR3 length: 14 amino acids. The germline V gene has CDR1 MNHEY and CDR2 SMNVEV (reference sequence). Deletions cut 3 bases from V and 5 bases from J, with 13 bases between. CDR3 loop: CASSFQRPWETQYF. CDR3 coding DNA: TGTGCCAGCAGTTTCCAGCGTCCCTGGGAGACCCAGTACTTC.

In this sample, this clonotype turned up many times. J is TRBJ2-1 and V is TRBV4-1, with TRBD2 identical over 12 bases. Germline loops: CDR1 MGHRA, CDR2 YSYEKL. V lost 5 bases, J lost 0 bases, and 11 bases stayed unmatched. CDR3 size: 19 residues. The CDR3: CASSRSTSGGQRSYNEQFF. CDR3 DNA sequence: TGCGCCAGCAGCAGATCGACTAGCGGGGGACAACGCTCCTACAATGAGCAGTTCTTC.

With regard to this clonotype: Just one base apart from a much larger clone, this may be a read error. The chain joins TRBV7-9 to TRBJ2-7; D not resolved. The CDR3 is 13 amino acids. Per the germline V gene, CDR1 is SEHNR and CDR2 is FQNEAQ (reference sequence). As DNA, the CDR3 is TGTGCCCGCAGCTCTGAACCCTCCTACGAGCAGTACTTC. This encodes CARSSEPSYEQYF.

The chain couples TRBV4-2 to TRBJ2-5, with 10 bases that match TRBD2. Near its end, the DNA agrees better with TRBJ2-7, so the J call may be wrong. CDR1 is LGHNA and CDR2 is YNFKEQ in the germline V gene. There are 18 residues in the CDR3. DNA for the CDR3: TGTGCCAGCAGCCAGCAAGCCCGACTAGCGGGTAAAGGCTACGAGCAGTACTTC. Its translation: CASSQQARLAGKGYEQYF.

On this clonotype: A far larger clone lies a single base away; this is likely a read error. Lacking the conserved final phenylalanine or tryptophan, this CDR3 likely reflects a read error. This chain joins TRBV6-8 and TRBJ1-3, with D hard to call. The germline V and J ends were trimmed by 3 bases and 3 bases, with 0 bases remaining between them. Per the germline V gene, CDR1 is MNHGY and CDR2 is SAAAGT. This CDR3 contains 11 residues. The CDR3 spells CASSYGNTIYL. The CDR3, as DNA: TGTGCCAGCAGTTATGGAAACACCATATATTTG.

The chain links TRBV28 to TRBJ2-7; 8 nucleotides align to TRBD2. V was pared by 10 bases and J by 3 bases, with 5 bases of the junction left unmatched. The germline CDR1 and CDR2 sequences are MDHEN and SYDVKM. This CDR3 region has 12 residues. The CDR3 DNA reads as TGTGCCACCTCGGGAGGGGGCTACGAGCAGTACTTC. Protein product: CATSGGGYEQYF.

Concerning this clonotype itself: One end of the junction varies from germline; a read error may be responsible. The CDR3 nucleotides are TGCGCCAGAAGCTTGCACTCCCGCGGGACAGAGACCCAGTACTTC. Amino acids: CARSLHSRGTETQYF. The chain has TRBV5-1 and TRBJ2-5, with TRBD2 as a possible D gene (6 bases). Germline V gives CDR1 SGHRS, CDR2 YFSETQ. The CDR3 extends over 15 amino acids. Using reference TRBV5-1 and TRBJ2-5 for the parts outside the CDR3, the full variable domain is KAGVTQTPRYLIKTRGQQVTLSCSPISGHRSVSWYQQTPGQGLQFLFEYFSETQRNKGNFPGRFSGRQFSNSRSEMNVSTLELGDSALYLCARSLHSRGTETQYFGPGTRLLVL.

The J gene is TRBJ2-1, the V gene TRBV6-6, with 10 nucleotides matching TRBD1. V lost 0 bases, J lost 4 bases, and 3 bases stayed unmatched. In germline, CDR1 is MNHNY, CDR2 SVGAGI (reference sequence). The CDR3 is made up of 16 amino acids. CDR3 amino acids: CASSYSTGGGYNEQFF. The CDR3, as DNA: TGTGCCAGCAGTTACTCGACAGGGGGCGGGTACAATGAGCAGTTCTTC.

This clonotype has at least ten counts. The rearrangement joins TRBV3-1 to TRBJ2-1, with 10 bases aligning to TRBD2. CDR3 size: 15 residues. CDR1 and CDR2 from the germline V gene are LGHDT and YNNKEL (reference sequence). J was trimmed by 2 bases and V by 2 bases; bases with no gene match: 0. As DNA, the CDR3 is TGTGCCAGCAGCCAACTAGCGGGGGCCTACAATGAGCAGTTCTTC. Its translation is CASSQLAGAYNEQFF.